The sequence of this T cell receptor (beta chain) was determined in a study of T cells in Graves' hyperthyroidism and ophthalmopathy. TCR beta CDR3 regions were amplified from RNA. Primed by the HTBI set, a first-round RT-PCR was run on the TCR CDR3. Each CDR3 protein is one row after TCRdb ran MiXCR on the multiplex PCR reads. The data show more than 550,000 distinct CDR3 sequences, approximately 42% seen once. Trimming left V 4 bases short and J 2 bases short, with 12 bases between. In germline, CDR1 is SEHNR, CDR2 FQNEAQ (reference sequence). The CDR3 totals 14 residues. Concerning this clonotype: What it binds is unknown.

Whole-study results and caveats: Blood shared most expanded thyroid clonotypes above 0.001.

The TCR sequence derives from an adult man with Graves' disease, either hyperthyroidism or ophthalmopathy (not recorded which). The chain couples TRBV7-9 to TRBJ2-7; a weak D match, TRBD1 (5 bases). Sequencing was carried out using peripheral blood or thyroid tissue (not recorded which). DNA of the CDR3: TGTGCCAGCAGCTCCGCAACAGGAGCCTACGAGCAGTACTTC. Its protein is CASSSATGAYEQYF.